This T cell receptor beta chain was documented in a study of CD8 T cells in Susac syndrome. Of note for this clonotype: Antigen: not known.

With 0 bases removed from V and 4 bases from J, the gap between germline ends came to 11 bases. Germline V gives CDR1 SGDLS, CDR2 YYNGEE. The CDR3 runs 14 residues. Sequencing of TCR beta was performed on blood CD8+ and CD4+ T cells. Random hexamers were used to reverse transcribe an amount of 0.5 to 1 ug RNA. TCRdb fed the immunoSEQ multiplex PCR reads into MiXCR, producing one record per CDR3 protein. This table holds about 80,000 distinct CDR3 sequences, 94% found once. Findings and caveats of the study: TCR sequencing and HLA analysis covered a relatively small number of individuals. Susac syndrome CD8+ repertoires were clonally expanded, most strongly in CD8+ TEMRA cells. The authors found under 20 Susac-specific public clones in total CD8+ repertoires and 5 or 6 in CD8+ TEMRA repertoires.

Specimen: CD8+ T cells from PBMCs. This chain links TRBV9 with TRBJ2-7; D unclear. This sequence was found in a human donor with Susac syndrome. CDR3 sequence (DNA): TGTGCCAGCAGCGTAGGCTACCCCCAGTACGAGCAGTACTTC. It codes for CASSVGYPQYEQYF. The full variable domain, in which reference TRBV9 and TRBJ2-7 provide the parts outside the CDR3, is DSGVTQTPKHLITATGQRVTLRCSPRSGDLSVYWYQQSLDQGLQFLIQYYNGEERAKGNILERFSAQQFPDLHSELNLSSLELGDSALYFCASSVGYPQYEQYFGPGTRLTVT.